The 32 T cell receptor beta chains below were found in one sample sequenced in a study of primary melanoma T cells and metastatic recurrence. TCRdb's copy holds only in-frame clones and misses some; the assay was immunoSEQ multiplex PCR. This sample has approximately 470 clones, with roughly 80% found just once. The source material was melanoma tumor tissue. These receptors originate from a human donor with melanoma.

The genes are TRBV11-3 and TRBJ1-4; perhaps TRBD1 as D (5 bases). The CDR3 has 16 amino acids. V was trimmed by 3 bases and J by 4 bases, leaving 15 bases between them. The germline CDR1 and CDR2 sequences are SGHNT and YENEEA. In nucleotides, the CDR3 is TGTGCCAGCAGCTTGGCCGGGGGGGTTGGTAATGAAAAACTGTTTTTT. Translated, it gives CASSLAGGVGNEKLFF.

This sequence joins TRBV23-1 and TRBJ1-6; TRBD1 matches at 11 bases. TRBV23-1 is placed among ORFs of uncertain function. The V segment lost 6 bases and the J segment 1 base; nucleotides outside the gene matches: 14. The CDR3 has 20 residues. CDR3 region: CASSRYYPGQGVSYNSPLHF. In DNA, the CDR3 is TGCGCCAGCAGCCGATACTATCCGGGACAGGGGGTGTCCTATAATTCACCCCTCCACTTT.

The chain recombines TRBV11-3 with TRBJ1-2; D remains ambiguous. Germline CDR1 reads SGHNT; CDR2 reads YENEEA. The germline V and J ends were trimmed by 5 bases and 3 bases, with 16 bases remaining between them. This CDR3 comprises 15 residues. CDR3 bases: TGTGCCAGCAGCCCTAGGGTGACCGACTACTATGGCTACACCTTC. Residues: CASSPRVTDYYGYTF.

The rearrangement uses TRBV29-1 and TRBJ1-1, with 10 bases matching TRBD1. CDR3 length equals 13 residues. V lost 5 bases, J lost 7 bases, and 7 bases stayed unmatched. CDR1 and CDR2 (germline): SQVTM, ANQGSEA. DNA for the CDR3: TGCAGCGTTCCCGGGACAGGGGAGGGTGAAGCTTTCTTT. It codes for CSVPGTGEGEAFF.

In its sample, this clone was seen once. This chain connects TRBV11-3 to TRBJ1-1, with TRBD1 identical over 8 bases. Germline CDR1 and CDR2: SGHNT and YENEEA. The CDR3 runs to 18 residues. The V gene end was trimmed by 5 bases and the J gene end by 5 bases; junction bases not matched to a gene: 19. CDR3: CASSPMALAGGRYTEAFF. The CDR3, as DNA: TGTGCCAGCAGCCCTATGGCTCTGGCAGGGGGCAGGTATACTGAAGCTTTCTTT.

The V and J genes are TRBV4-1 and TRBJ2-2, with 10 bases matching TRBD2. The CDR3 contains 16 residues. CDR1 is MGHRA, CDR2 YSYEKL, per germline. V lost 4 bases to trimming and J lost 6 bases; unmatched junction nucleotides: 8. The DNA of the CDR3 is TGCGCCAGCAGCCCCCTAGCGGGAGCTTTATCCGGGGAGCTGTTTTTT. Protein: CASSPLAGALSGELFF.

CDR3 in DNA: TGTGCCGGGACAGGTCTAGGCTATGGCTACACCTTC. It is translated as CAGTGLGYGYTF. The rearrangement uses TRBV30 and TRBJ1-2, with 8 bases aligning to TRBD1. Germline loops: CDR1 GTSNPN, CDR2 SVGIG (reference sequence). With V trimmed by 8 bases and J by 4 bases, 6 bases remained unmatched. The CDR3 has 12 residues. The whole variable domain, filled in from reference TRBV30 and TRBJ1-2, reads SQTIHQWPATLVQPVGSPLSLECTVEGTSNPNLYWYRQAAGRGLQLLFYSVGIGQISSEVPQNLSASRPQDRQFILSSKKLLLSDSGFYLCAGTGLGYGYTFGSGTRLTVV.

In this sample, this clone turned up once. V gene TRBV29-1 combines with J gene TRBJ2-7, with D maybe TRBD1 (6 bases). This CDR3 region has 16 residues. V shed 0 bases and J shed 2 bases, with 17 bases lying between them. The germline CDR1 and CDR2 sequences are SQVTM and ANQGSEA. As DNA, the CDR3 is TGCAGCGTTGAAGATCTGGGGGCAGGGAGCACCTACGAGCAGTACTTC. Protein sequence: CSVEDLGAGSTYEQYF.

The chain employs TRBV19 and TRBJ1-1, with a tentative D call TRBD1 (6 bases). The CDR3 runs 13 residues. Germline CDR1 LNHDA, CDR2 SQIVND (reference sequence). V lost 9 bases to trimming and J lost 3 bases, with 14 bases between them. The CDR3, as DNA: TGTGCCAGCCGGGACAAGTTAGACACTGAAGCTTTCTTT. This codes for CASRDKLDTEAFF.

The chain is built from TRBV9 and TRBJ2-5; TRBD2 aligns across 8 bases. Losses at the gene ends were 5 bases for V and 2 bases for J; bases not matched to a gene: 8. Germline CDR1 and CDR2: SGDLS and YYNGEE. The CDR3 loop spans 15 amino acids. CDR3 nucleotides: TGTGCCAGCAGACTAGGGACTAGTGTTCAAGAGACCCAGTACTTC. It translates to CASRLGTSVQETQYF.

The chain has TRBV11-3 and TRBJ1-3; D gene unclear. Trimming removed 5 bases from V and 2 bases from J, with 10 bases in between. Germline V lookup: CDR1 SGHNT, CDR2 YENEEA. The CDR3 totals 14 residues. As DNA, the CDR3 is TGTGCCAGCAGCCCATTAGGGCCTGGAAACACCATATATTTT. This translates into CASSPLGPGNTIYF.

The count of this clone is one. The V gene is TRBV30, the J gene TRBJ2-6; unclear D gene. Germline-derived CDR1 and CDR2 are GTSNPN and SVGIG (reference sequence). The CDR3 extends over 13 amino acids. The germline V and J ends were trimmed by 2 bases and 2 bases, with 4 bases remaining between them. CDR3: CAWSRTGANVLTF. CDR3 DNA: TGTGCCTGGAGTAGAACTGGGGCCAACGTCCTGACTTTC.

This clone was detected a few times. The rearrangement joins TRBV19 to TRBJ2-1; tentatively, D is TRBD2 (5 bases). This CDR3 has 14 residues. Trimming took 6 bases from V and 3 from J, leaving 12 bases between them. Looked up from germline, CDR1 is LNHDA and CDR2 is SQIVND (reference sequence). The CDR3 is CASREIGGYNEQFF. The CDR3, as DNA: TGTGCCAGTAGGGAAATCGGAGGCTACAATGAGCAGTTCTTC.

The V gene is TRBV11-3, the J gene TRBJ2-5; D may correspond to TRBD1 or TRBD2 (5 bases each). V gave up 5 bases and J gave up 5 bases, with 18 bases separating them. Germline assignment: CDR1 SGHNT and CDR2 YENEEA. The CDR3 covers 15 residues. Here the CDR3 DNA reads TGTGCCAGCAGCCAATCGGCGGGCAGGGCTGAGACCCAGTACTTC. This gives the protein CASSQSAGRAETQYF.

The chain links TRBV19 to TRBJ1-5, with 8 bases fitting TRBD1. The trim removed 6 bases at V and 5 bases at J, leaving 3 bases unmatched. CDR1 is LNHDA, CDR2 SQIVND, per germline (reference sequence). This CDR3 comprises 13 residues. CDR3: CASSGTGDQPQHF. In DNA, the CDR3 is TGTGCCAGTAGCGGGACAGGAGATCAGCCCCAGCATTTT.

The CDR3 DNA reads as TGTGCCAGCAGCTTGGCAGGGGGAATGAACACCGGGGAGCTGTTTTTT. As protein: CASSLAGGMNTGELFF. The chain is built from TRBV11-3 and TRBJ2-2; TRBD1 agrees at 7 bases. V shed 3 bases and J 1 base; nucleotides not matched to a gene: 5. The CDR3 is 16 amino acids. The germline V gene encodes CDR1 SGHNT and CDR2 YENEEA.

This clone was counted between two and nine times. This chain links TRBV14 with TRBJ2-5; 7 nucleotides agree with TRBD1. After removal of 3 bases from V and 2 bases from J, the junction contained 0 bases not matched to a gene. The CDR3 length is 13 residues. Germline V CDR1 and CDR2: SGHDN, FVKESK. The CDR3 DNA is TGTGCCAGCAGCCAGGGACAGCAAGAGACCCAGTACTTC. Translated: CASSQGQQETQYF.

This chain joins TRBV6-8 and TRBJ1-1; D call uncertain. This CDR3 region has 12 residues. CDR1 is MNHGY, CDR2 SAAAGT, per germline. Trimming left V 2 bases short and J 1 base short, with 2 bases between. CDR3 protein: CASSYENTEAFF. DNA of the CDR3: TGTGCCAGCAGTTACGAGAACACTGAAGCTTTCTTT.

The V and J genes are TRBV15 and TRBJ2-7, with 8 nucleotides matching TRBD1. The germline CDR1 and CDR2 sequences are LNHNV and YYDKDF (reference sequence). This CDR3 is 17 amino acids long. With 4 bases clipped from V and 2 bases from J, the junction kept 13 bases outside the gene matches. CDR3 DNA: TGTGCCACCAGCACCGACTCCTTTGGGACAGGAGCCTACGAGCAGTACTTC. Translation: CATSTDSFGTGAYEQYF.

The chain recombines TRBV28 with TRBJ2-3, with 9 positions matching TRBD1. The CDR3 runs 17 residues. CDR1 and CDR2 (germline): MDHEN, SYDVKM. V lost 7 bases and J lost 2; bases outside the gene matches: 13. For the CDR3, the DNA is TGTGCCAGCACCACCTTTGGCGGGACAGGGTTCACAGATACGCAGTATTTT. Residues: CASTTFGGTGFTDTQYF.

This rearrangement joins TRBV23-1 to TRBJ2-3, with 11 positions matching TRBD2. TRBV23-1 is known as an ORF, though its function is uncertain. There are 18 residues in the CDR3. Trimming cost V 6 bases and J 5 bases; bases outside gene matches: 16. The CDR3 sequence: CASSQDLRPSGRQDTQYF. Here the CDR3 DNA reads TGCGCCAGCAGCCAAGATCTCCGGCCTAGCGGGAGGCAAGATACGCAGTATTTT.

V gene TRBV6-8 combines with J gene TRBJ1-1; 10 nucleotides line up with TRBD1. Trimming cost V 4 bases and J 4 bases; bases outside gene matches: 9. The length of the CDR3 is 16 residues. Germline CDR1 reads MNHGY; CDR2 reads SAAAGT. The CDR3 bases are TGTGCCAGCAGTTCTAGACTCGGGACAGGGGTCACTGAAGCTTTCTTT. Protein: CASSSRLGTGVTEAFF.

V gene TRBV11-3 combines with J gene TRBJ2-7; D possibly corresponds to TRBD1 (6 bases). Germline CDR1 SGHNT, CDR2 YENEEA. The CDR3 covers 15 residues. Trimming removed 3 bases from V and 2 bases from J, with 14 bases in between. The DNA for the CDR3 is TGTGCCAGCAGCTTGGGTGACGACAGGACCTACGAGCAGTACTTC. It specifies CASSLGDDRTYEQYF.

V gene TRBV28 combines with J gene TRBJ1-2, with 7 bases fitting TRBD1. The CDR3 contains 14 residues. CDR1 is MDHEN, CDR2 SYDVKM, per germline. The V gene end was trimmed by 1 base and the J gene end by 5 bases; junction bases not matched to a gene: 4. The CDR3 nucleotides are TGTGCCAGCAGTTTATACGGGACAGCATATGGCTACACCTTC. Protein sequence: CASSLYGTAYGYTF.

The chain has TRBV6-8 and TRBJ2-7; 8 bases match TRBD1. The CDR3 has 14 residues. V lost 6 bases, J lost 6 bases, and 10 bases stayed unmatched. Germline V gene sequence: CDR1 MNHGY, CDR2 SAAAGT. CDR3: CASRRDRNSGEQYF. CDR3 nucleotides: TGTGCCAGCAGAAGGGACAGGAACTCTGGCGAGCAGTACTTC.

V usage is TRBV6-8 and J usage is TRBJ1-6, with no clear D. Germline V gene sequence: CDR1 MNHGY, CDR2 SAAAGT. This CDR3 comprises 15 residues. V was pared by 5 bases and J by 10 bases, with 18 bases between. This CDR3 is CASSDHIPLGSPLHF. CDR3 DNA: TGTGCCAGCAGTGATCACATACCATTGGGGTCACCCCTCCACTTT.

The V call is TRBV23-1, the J call TRBJ1-2, with TRBD1 matching 7 bases. TRBV23-1 is an open reading frame, and its role is uncertain. The CDR3 is 13 residues long. V shed 7 bases and J 2 bases; nucleotides not matched to a gene: 4. The CDR3 DNA sequence: TGCGCCAGCATCAAACAGGGGAACTATGGCTACACCTTC. This encodes CASIKQGNYGYTF.

This clone was detected only a few times. The chain employs TRBV11-3 and TRBJ2-1; possible D gene TRBD2, 5 bases. With 1 base removed from V and 4 bases from J, the gap between germline ends came to 11 bases. Germline V gives CDR1 SGHNT, CDR2 YENEEA. CDR3 size: 15 residues. The CDR3 loop is CASSLVNGNYNEQFF. CDR3 nucleotides: TGTGCCAGCAGCTTAGTAAACGGGAATTACAATGAGCAGTTCTTC.

This clone was detected only a few times. This chain links TRBV11-3 with TRBJ1-3; D ambiguous. V gave up 3 bases and J gave up 0 bases, with 12 bases separating them. The germline V gene has CDR1 SGHNT and CDR2 YENEEA. The CDR3 extends over 16 amino acids. The CDR3 region is CASSLGGPLSGNTIYF. The CDR3 nucleotides are TGTGCCAGCAGCTTGGGAGGCCCCCTCTCTGGAAACACCATATATTTT.

J is TRBJ1-5 and V is TRBV12-2; TRBD1 reflects the table's D call only, with no check against the DNA. TRBV12-2 is recorded as a pseudogene. The CDR3 consists of 19 residues. DNA for the CDR3: TGTGCCACTGCGGACAGGCCTTTCCAGTATCCGTTTAGCAATCAGCCCCAGCATTTT. Translating gives CATADRPFQYPFSNQPQHF.

A single count supports this clone. The V gene is TRBV7-1, the J gene TRBJ2-3; a possible D gene is TRBD2 (5 bases). TRBV7-1 is an ORF, with its function uncertain. This CDR3 contains 13 residues. Trimming pared 6 bases from V and 5 bases from J, leaving 12 bases between. The CDR3 region is CASRKGGLDTQYF. CDR3 nucleotide sequence: TGTGCCAGCAGGAAGGGCGGGTTAGATACGCAGTATTTT.

This sequence joins TRBV11-3 and TRBJ2-7; D is perhaps TRBD2 (5 bases). Germline assignment: CDR1 SGHNT and CDR2 YENEEA. V gave up 5 bases and J gave up 6 bases, with 20 bases separating them. There are 15 residues in the CDR3. The CDR3 nucleotides read TGTGCCAGCAGCCCGGGTAGCGATCCTTCTTCCGAGCAGTACTTC. Protein sequence: CASSPGSDPSSEQYF.